This T cell receptor (beta chain) was documented in a study of cytomegalovirus exposure and HLA in healthy donors. Regarding the study as a whole: A later analysis found first-cohort TCR clusters tended to co-occur in the 90 to 150 validation repertoires. Some TCR beta chains (roughly 150 of them) were listed as cytomegalovirus-associated.

Here immunoSEQ multiplex PCR was the method, and the copy in TCRdb shows in-frame clones only, minus some. Among about 200,000 clones listed, roughly 82% were seen once. As to this clone: Its antigen is still unknown.

Separation from the roughly 600-subject first cohort characterized the roughly 120-subject validation cohort, to which the donors belonged. The germline V gene encodes CDR1 SGHNT and CDR2 YYREEE (reference sequence). V shed 2 bases, J shed 7 bases, and the junction held 16 bases outside the gene matches. This CDR3 is built from 17 residues. The sample consisted of PBMCs. The source of this sequence is a woman younger than 45 in good health and CMV-seropositive. This chain connects TRBV5-4 to TRBJ1-2; 8 bases map to TRBD1. The CDR3 region has the DNA TGTGCCAGCAGCTTAGGGGATGTAAGGGACAGGTCAGGTGGCTACACCTTC. Its translation is CASSLGDVRDRSGGYTF.